Listed below are T cell receptor beta chains from one sample, sequenced in a study of Ad26.COV2.S vaccination and SARS-CoV-2 variants. The assay was immunoSEQ multiplex PCR, and TCRdb's table has in-frame clones only and misses some. The profile shows roughly 500,000 clones, 70% to 90% of them singletons. The source was peripheral blood, collected in a trial of Ad26.COV2.S vaccine versus placebo. All receptors come from a person between 18 and 60 years old who received the Ad26.COV2.S COVID-19 vaccine or a placebo. Both conserved end residues are part of each CDR3. The D gene is left open where the match is weak. Size tells how often a clone was seen (once, few, many) or the class of an expanded clone, and some rows leave it out.

-	TRBJ2-5	13	TRBV7-2	-	TGTGCCAGCACATCTACTAAACAAGAGACCCAGTACTTC	CASTSTKQETQYF
TRBD1	TRBJ1-3	14	TRBV30	once	TGTGCCTGGAGAACAGGGGGGACTGGAAACACCATATATTTT	CAWRTGGTGNTIYF
-	TRBJ1-1	13	TRBV6-4	-	TGTGCCAGCAGCAGACAGATAAACACTGAAGCTTTCTTT	CASSRQINTEAFF
TRBD1	TRBJ2-5	16	TRBV7-9	-	TGTGCCAGCAGACCGCCAATACAGGGGCCGCAAGAGACCCAGTACTTC	CASRPPIQGPQETQYF
TRBD2	TRBJ2-3	16	TRBV4-1	-	TGCGCCAGCAGCCAAGAGCAGCTAGCGGGAGCAGATACGCAGTATTTT	CASSQEQLAGADTQYF
TRBD2	TRBJ2-7	15	TRBV6-5	-	TGTGCCAGCAGTTCGGCCTCGGGAGGGTCCTACGAGCAGTACTTC	CASSSASGGSYEQYF
-	TRBJ2-3	13	TRBV5-6	-	TGTGCCAGCAGCGTACAAGGGGCAGATACGCAGTATTTT	CASSVQGADTQYF
-	TRBJ2-7	14	TRBV5-1	-	TGCGCCAGCAGCTTGGGGCCGTGGGCTTACGAGCAGTACTTC	CASSLGPWAYEQYF
-	TRBJ2-3	11	TRBV5-1	-	TGCGCCAGCAGCTTCCTTGATACGCAGTATTTT	CASSFLDTQYF
-	TRBJ2-7	12	TRBV4-2	-	TGTGCCAGCAGCCAAGGAGGGGTCGAGCAGTACTTC	CASSQGGVEQYF
-	TRBJ1-1	14	TRBV18	-	TGTGCCAGCTCACCACCGTTGATGAACACTGAAGCTTTCTTT	CASSPPLMNTEAFF
-	TRBJ2-5	17	TRBV6-2/TRBV6-3	-	TGTGCCAGCAGCCCTACCCGGACTGCCATGTACCAAGAGACCCAGTACTTC	CASSPTRTAMYQETQYF
-	TRBJ2-5	14	TRBV5-6	few	TGTGCCAGCAGCTTGGCAGGATTACAAGAGACCCAGTACTTC	CASSLAGLQETQYF
TRBD2	TRBJ2-1	16	TRBV9	-	TGTGCCAGCAGCGTAGGGGCTAGCGGGGTCTACAATGAGCAGTTCTTC	CASSVGASGVYNEQFF
-	TRBJ1-4	13	TRBV19	once	TGTGCCAGTAGTATCCTAGCAGATGAAAAACTGTTTTTT	CASSILADEKLFF
TRBD1	TRBJ2-1	13	TRBV7-3	-	TGTGCCAGCAGCTGGTCGGGACAGGGAGGGCAGTTCTTC	CASSWSGQGGQFF
-	TRBJ2-7	14	TRBV28	-	TGTGCCAGCAGTTTAGGAAAGGAAATCTACGAGCAGTACTTC	CASSLGKEIYEQYF
-	TRBJ2-7	12	TRBV6-5	-	TGTGCCAGCAGGTCAGTCTCCTACGAGCAGTACTTC	CASRSVSYEQYF
-	TRBJ2-7	14	TRBV23-1	-	TGCGCCAGCAGCCCTCGAAGTCACCATTACGAGCAGTACTTC	CASSPRSHHYEQYF
-	TRBJ1-1	13	TRBV9	-	TGTGCCAGCAGCGTAGCTTCTTCAGGGCGAGCTTTCTTT	CASSVASSGRAFF
TRBD2	TRBJ2-7	11	TRBV6-1	-	TGTGCCAGCAGTGAAGGGGGGGGTTCGTACTTC	CASSEGGGSYF
TRBD1	TRBJ1-2	13	TRBV30	-	TGTGCCTGGAGTTATCGGGACAGGGTTGGCTACACCTTC	CAWSYRDRVGYTF